The rows below give T cell receptor beta chains drawn from one sample of a study of blood T cell repertoires in COVID-19. Repertoires were generated with immunoSEQ multiplex PCR, while TCRdb's copy carries only in-frame clones and drops some. This table has 150,000 to 200,000 clones, roughly 82% appearing once. Source material: PBMCs or T cells enriched from blood (not recorded which). These receptor sequences come from a middle-aged man who had recovered from COVID-19. Each CDR3 is given with its conserved first and last residue. The D gene is left open where the match is weak. Rows give clone size only sometimes, using once, few, many, or a class for an expanded clone.

cdr3_aa	cdr3_nt	d_call	j_call	v_call	cdr3_length	clone_size
CASSRTGMNSPLHF	TGTGCCAGCAGCCGGACAGGGATGAATTCACCCCTCCACTTT	TRBD1	TRBJ1-6	TRBV3-1/TRBV3-2	14	once
CASSLGSREDYGYTF	TGTGCCAGCAGCTTGGGTAGTCGGGAAGACTATGGCTACACCTTC	-	TRBJ1-2	TRBV5-4	15	few
CASSQLMTGNTEAFF	TGTGCCAGCAGTCAATTGATGACAGGGAACACTGAAGCTTTCTTT	-	TRBJ1-1	TRBV14	15	-
CASSLGGRTYEQYF	TGTGCCAGCAGCTTGGGCGGGAGGACCTACGAGCAGTACTTC	TRBD2	TRBJ2-7	TRBV5-4	14	-
CASSPRGAGVSTDTQYF	TGTGCCAGCAGCCCCCGGGGAGCGGGGGTTAGCACAGATACGCAGTATTTT	TRBD2	TRBJ2-3	TRBV7-2	17	-
CASSPRLAGATEQFF	TGTGCCAGCAGCCCTCGACTAGCGGGAGCTACTGAGCAGTTCTTC	TRBD2	TRBJ2-1	TRBV7-3	15	-
CASTQGTEGYEQYF	TGTGCCAGCACCCAGGGGACAGAAGGATACGAGCAGTACTTC	TRBD1	TRBJ2-7	TRBV6-5	14	-
CASRSMGGDTIYF	TGTGCCAGCAGATCCATGGGGGGGGACACCATATATTTT	-	TRBJ1-3	TRBV28	13	-
CASSPLGGPYNEQFF	TGTGCCAGCAGCCCCTTGGGGGGGCCCTACAATGAGCAGTTCTTC	-	TRBJ2-1	TRBV7-9	15	few
CASSRTAGTGASYEQYF	TGTGCCAGCAGCCGAACCGCCGGGACAGGGGCGTCCTACGAGCAGTACTTC	TRBD1	TRBJ2-7	TRBV7-8	17	-
CASSSAAGRNEQFF	TGTGCCAGCAGTTCGGCCGCAGGGCGCAATGAGCAGTTCTTC	-	TRBJ2-1	TRBV28	14	-
CASSPPTGIAEAFF	TGTGCCAGCAGCCCGCCGACAGGGATCGCTGAAGCTTTCTTT	TRBD1	TRBJ1-1	TRBV11-2	14	-